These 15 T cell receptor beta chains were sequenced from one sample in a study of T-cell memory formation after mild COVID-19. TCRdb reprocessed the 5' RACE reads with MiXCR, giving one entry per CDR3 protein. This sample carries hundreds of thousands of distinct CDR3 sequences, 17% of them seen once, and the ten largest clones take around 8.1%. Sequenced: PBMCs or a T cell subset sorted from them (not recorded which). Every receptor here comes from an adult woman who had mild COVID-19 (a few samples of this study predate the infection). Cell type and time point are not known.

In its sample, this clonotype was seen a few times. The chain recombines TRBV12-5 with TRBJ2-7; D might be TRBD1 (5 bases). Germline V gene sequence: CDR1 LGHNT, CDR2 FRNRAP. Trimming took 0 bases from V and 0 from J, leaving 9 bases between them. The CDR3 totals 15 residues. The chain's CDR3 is CASGLVPTGSYEQYF. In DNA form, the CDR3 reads TGTGCTAGTGGTTTGGTACCCACAGGCTCCTACGAGCAGTACTTC.

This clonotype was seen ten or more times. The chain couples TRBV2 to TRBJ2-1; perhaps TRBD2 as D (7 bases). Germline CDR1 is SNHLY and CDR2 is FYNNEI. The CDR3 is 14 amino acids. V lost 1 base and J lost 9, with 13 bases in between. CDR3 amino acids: CASSEVGGPVEQFF. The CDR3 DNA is TGTGCCAGCAGTGAAGTGGGGGGGCCGGTTGAGCAGTTCTTC.

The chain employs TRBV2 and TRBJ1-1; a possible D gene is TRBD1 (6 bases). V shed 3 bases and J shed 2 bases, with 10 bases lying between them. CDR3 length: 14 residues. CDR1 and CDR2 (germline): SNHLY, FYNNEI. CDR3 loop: CASSDWTVNTEAFF. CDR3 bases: TGTGCCAGCAGTGACTGGACAGTTAACACTGAAGCTTTCTTT.

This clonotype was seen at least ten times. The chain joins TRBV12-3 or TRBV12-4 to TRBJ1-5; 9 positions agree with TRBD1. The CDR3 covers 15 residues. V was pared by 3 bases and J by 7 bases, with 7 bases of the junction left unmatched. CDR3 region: CASSLGQGEGQPQHF. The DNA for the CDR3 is TGTGCCAGCAGTTTGGGACAGGGCGAGGGACAGCCCCAGCATTTT.

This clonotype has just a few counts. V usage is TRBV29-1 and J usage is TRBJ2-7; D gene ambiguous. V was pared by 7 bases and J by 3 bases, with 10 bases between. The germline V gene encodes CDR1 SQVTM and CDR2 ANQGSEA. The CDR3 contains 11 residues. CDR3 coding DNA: TGCAGCGCCCTCGTCGGCTACGAGCAGTACTTC. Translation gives CSALVGYEQYF.

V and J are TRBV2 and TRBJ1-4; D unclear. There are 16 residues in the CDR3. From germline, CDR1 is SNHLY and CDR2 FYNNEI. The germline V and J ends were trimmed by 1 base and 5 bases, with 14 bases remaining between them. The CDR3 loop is CASSEGQNGVNEKLFF. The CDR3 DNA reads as TGTGCCAGCAGTGAAGGGCAGAATGGAGTAAATGAAAAACTGTTTTTT. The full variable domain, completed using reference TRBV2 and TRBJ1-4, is EPEVTQTPSHQVTQMGQEVILRCVPISNHLYFYWYRQILGQKVEFLVSFYNNEISEKSEIFDDQFSVERPDGSNFTLKIRSTKLEDSAMYFCASSEGQNGVNEKLFFGSGTQLSVL.

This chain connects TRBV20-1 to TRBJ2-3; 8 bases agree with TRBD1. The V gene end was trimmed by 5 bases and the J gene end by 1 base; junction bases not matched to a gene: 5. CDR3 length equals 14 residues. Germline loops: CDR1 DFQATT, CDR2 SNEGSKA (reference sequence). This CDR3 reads CSAHLGQGTDTQYF. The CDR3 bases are TGCAGTGCTCATTTGGGACAGGGCACAGATACGCAGTATTTT.

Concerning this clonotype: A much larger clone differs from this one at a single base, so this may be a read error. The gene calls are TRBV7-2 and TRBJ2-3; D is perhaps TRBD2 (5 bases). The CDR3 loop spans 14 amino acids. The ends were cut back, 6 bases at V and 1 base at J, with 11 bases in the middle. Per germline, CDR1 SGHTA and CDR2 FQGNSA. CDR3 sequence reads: CASRLWGGTDTQYF. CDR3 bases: TGTGCCAGCAGATTATGGGGAGGCACAGATACGCAGTATTTT. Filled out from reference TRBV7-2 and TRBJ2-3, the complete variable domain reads GAGVSQSPSNKVTEKGKDVELRCDPISGHTALYWYRQSLGQGLEFLIYFQGNSAPDKSGLPSDRFSAERTGGSVSTLTIQRTQQEDSAVYLCASRLWGGTDTQYFGPGTRLTVL.

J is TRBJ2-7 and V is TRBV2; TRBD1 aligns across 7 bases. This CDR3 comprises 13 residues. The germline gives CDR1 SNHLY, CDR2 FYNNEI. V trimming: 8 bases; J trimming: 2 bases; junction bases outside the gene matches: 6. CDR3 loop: CASSVTGPYEQYF. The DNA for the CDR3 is TGTGCCAGCTCAGTGACAGGGCCCTACGAGCAGTACTTC.

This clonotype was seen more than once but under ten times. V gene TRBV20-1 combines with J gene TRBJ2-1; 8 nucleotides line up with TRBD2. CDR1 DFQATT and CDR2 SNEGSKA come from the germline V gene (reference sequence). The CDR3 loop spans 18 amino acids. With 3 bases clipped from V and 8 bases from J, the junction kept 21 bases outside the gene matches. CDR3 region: CSASDSLVAGGPGDEQFF. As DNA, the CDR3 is TGCAGTGCTAGCGATTCCCTCGTCGCGGGAGGCCCTGGGGATGAGCAGTTCTTC.

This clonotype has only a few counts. The CDR3 nucleotides read TGTGCCAGCAGTTACCCAAGATATCAGGGAACCAATCAGCCCCAGCATTTT. Protein sequence: CASSYPRYQGTNQPQHF. V gene TRBV6-2 or TRBV6-3 combines with J gene TRBJ1-5, with D perhaps TRBD1 (5 bases). The V gene's germline CDR1 is MNHEY and CDR2 SVGEGT. The CDR3 is made up of 17 amino acids. Deletions cut 2 bases from V and 3 bases from J, with 17 bases between.

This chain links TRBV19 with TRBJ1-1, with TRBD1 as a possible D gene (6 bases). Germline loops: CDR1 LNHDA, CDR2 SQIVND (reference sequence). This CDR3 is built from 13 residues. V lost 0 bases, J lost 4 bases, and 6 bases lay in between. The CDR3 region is CASSIDRGTEAFF. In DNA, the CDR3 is TGTGCCAGTAGTATAGACAGGGGCACTGAAGCTTTCTTT.

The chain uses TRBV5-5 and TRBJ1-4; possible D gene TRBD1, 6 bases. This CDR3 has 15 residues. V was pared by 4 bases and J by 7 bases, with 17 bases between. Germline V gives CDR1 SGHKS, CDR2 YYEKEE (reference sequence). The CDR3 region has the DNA TGTGCCAGCAGCACTATGCAGGGGCTCGGTGAAAAACTGTTTTTT. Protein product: CASSTMQGLGEKLFF.

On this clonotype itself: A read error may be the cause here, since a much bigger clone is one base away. CDR3 sequence: CASATGAGETQYF. The CDR3, as DNA: TGTGCCAGCGCAACGGGGGCGGGAGAGACCCAGTACTTC. The rearrangement uses TRBV2 and TRBJ2-5, with D perhaps TRBD1 or TRBD2 (6 bases each). The CDR3 has 13 residues. Germline CDR1 reads SNHLY; CDR2 reads FYNNEI. The ends were cut back, 8 bases at V and 4 bases at J, with 14 bases in the middle.

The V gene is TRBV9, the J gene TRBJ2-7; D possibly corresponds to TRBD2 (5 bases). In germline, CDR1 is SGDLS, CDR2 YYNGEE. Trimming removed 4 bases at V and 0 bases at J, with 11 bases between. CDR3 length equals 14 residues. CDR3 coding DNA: TGTGCCAGCAGCCCGCGGACTTACTCCTACGAGCAGTACTTC. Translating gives CASSPRTYSYEQYF.